Sequencing of this T cell receptor beta chain was carried out in a study of blood T cell repertoires in COVID-19. Germline CDR1 reads SGHTA; CDR2 reads FQGNSA. The ends were cut back, 3 bases at V and 0 bases at J, with 9 bases in the middle. This CDR3 region has 15 residues. Generated by immunoSEQ multiplex PCR, the TCRdb table keeps only in-frame clones and is missing some. The data contain 330,000 or so clones, 88% of them singletons. This sequence was found in a woman in her twenties or thirties who had been exposed to COVID-19. The sample consisted of PBMCs or T cells enriched from blood (not recorded which). The rearrangement uses TRBV7-2 and TRBJ2-1, with D uncertain. CDR3: CASSFSSGSYNEQFF. CDR3 DNA: TGTGCCAGCAGCTTTTCTAGTGGCTCCTACAATGAGCAGTTCTTC.